This T cell receptor (beta chain) was captured in a study of vaccination effects on CD4 cells after COVID-19. The CDR3 is 15 amino acids. The V and J ends lost 4 bases and 4 bases, in that order; junction bases with no gene match: 3. The germline gives CDR1 LGHDT, CDR2 YNNKEL (reference sequence). Repertoires were generated with immunoSEQ multiplex PCR, while TCRdb's copy carries only in-frame clones and drops some. The table has more than 60,000 clones, 70% to 85% seen once. Concerning this clone itself: Its antigen is not known.

The authors isolated CD4+ T cells after 10 days of culture. Participants each got two BNT162b2 or mRNA-1273 vaccine doses. The TCR comes from a human donor who received a COVID-19 vaccine. The sequencing used CD4+ T cells from PBMCs cultured without peptide, collected after COVID-19 vaccination. The rearrangement links TRBV3-1 (or the pseudogene TRBV3-2) to TRBJ2-1; 11 bases match TRBD2. CDR3 nucleotides: TGTGCCAGCAGCCCCCGGACTAGCGGGTACAATGAGCAGTTCTTC. Translating gives CASSPRTSGYNEQFF.